This T cell receptor beta chain was sequenced for a study of OX40 agonist ivuxolimab in advanced cancers. Study in general: It was ivuxolimab, an agonistic anti-OX40 (CD134) antibody, that patients were treated with. Three patients had partial responses: one hepatocellular carcinoma, two cutaneous melanoma. Dose-escalation cases comprised hepatocellular carcinoma, melanoma, renal cell or head and neck cancer. With a range of about 23 to 85, age averaged roughly 61 years, and 65% to 90% were male.

Produced via immunoSEQ multiplex PCR; TCRdb's table is partial and in-frame only. The sample carries about 70,000 clones, 85% recorded once. CDR1 and CDR2 (germline): LNHDA, SQIVND (reference sequence). The V and J ends lost 4 bases and 2 bases respectively, with 14 bases between them. The CDR3 contains 15 residues. The receptor's source is an adult with an advanced solid tumor such as melanoma, head and neck, liver or kidney cancer. The sample was CD4+ or CD8+ T cells sorted from blood, taken in a trial of the OX40 agonist ivuxolimab. V usage is TRBV19 and J usage is TRBJ1-2; D ambiguous. CDR3 residues: CASSRVRRSNYGYTF. Here the CDR3 DNA reads TGTGCCAGTAGTAGGGTGAGACGGTCCAACTATGGCTACACCTTC.